Listed here is a single T cell receptor (beta chain). The CDR3 runs to 14 residues. Between the trimmed V and J ends, which lost 3 bases and 8 bases, there was a span of 14 bases. The V gene's germline CDR1 is MDHEN and CDR2 SYDVKM. Profiled with immunoSEQ multiplex PCR; TCRdb holds only in-frame clones, not every one. The sample includes 52,000 or so clones, over 75% seen only once; the top ten take around 10%. The data were taken from a study of OX40 agonist ivuxolimab in advanced cancers. Study in general: The mean age was roughly 60 years, ranging from 23 to 79, with over 70% of participants male.

This specimen consisted of CD4+ or CD8+ T cells sorted from blood, obtained in a trial of the OX40 agonist ivuxolimab. The genes are TRBV28 and TRBJ2-1; D might be TRBD1 or TRBD2, each matching 5 bases. This sequence originates from an adult with an advanced solid tumor such as melanoma, head and neck, liver or kidney cancer. The CDR3 here is CASSFRKGSDEQFF. The CDR3 DNA sequence: TGTGCCAGCAGTTTTAGAAAGGGGAGTGATGAGCAGTTCTTC.